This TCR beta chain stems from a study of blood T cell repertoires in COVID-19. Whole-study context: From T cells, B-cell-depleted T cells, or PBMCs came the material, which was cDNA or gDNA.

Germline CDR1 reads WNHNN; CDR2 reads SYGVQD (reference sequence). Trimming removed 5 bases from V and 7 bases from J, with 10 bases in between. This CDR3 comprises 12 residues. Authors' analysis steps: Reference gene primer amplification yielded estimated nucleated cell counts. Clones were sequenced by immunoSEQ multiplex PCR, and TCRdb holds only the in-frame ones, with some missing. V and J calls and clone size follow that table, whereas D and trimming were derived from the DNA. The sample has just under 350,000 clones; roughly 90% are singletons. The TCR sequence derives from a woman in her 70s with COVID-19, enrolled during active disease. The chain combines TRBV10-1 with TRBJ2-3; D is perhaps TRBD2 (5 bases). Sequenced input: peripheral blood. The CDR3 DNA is TGCGCCAGCAGTTCCCGGGATCATACGCAGTATTTT. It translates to CASSSRDHTQYF.